The clone carrying this TCR beta chain appeared once. Sequenced by immunoSEQ multiplex PCR; TCRdb stores in-frame clones only, minus some. This sample has around 57,000 clones, with around 93% found just once. This sample was taken from a study of control samples from healthy donors and cancer patients. The CDR3 runs 16 residues. Trimming took 3 bases from V and 6 from J; bases not matched to a gene: 11. Germline-derived CDR1 and CDR2 are SGHRS and YFSETQ. The receptor was derived from a man aged 30 to 39 with colorectal cancer. V usage is TRBV5-1 and J usage is TRBJ2-2; the match to TRBD1 covers 7 bases. Input material: PBMCs. In DNA form, the CDR3 reads TGCGCCAGCAGCTCCGGTTTGACAGGGACCCCCGGGGAGCTGTTTTTT. Encoded protein: CASSSGLTGTPGELFF.